This T cell receptor beta chain comes out of a study of Ad26.COV2.S vaccination and SARS-CoV-2 variants. Produced via immunoSEQ multiplex PCR; TCRdb's table is partial and in-frame only. The top ten hold approximately 4.3% of the sample, which has around 450,000 clones, around 91% seen once. V shed 7 bases and J shed 4 bases, with 11 bases lying between them. There are 13 residues in the CDR3. Germline V gene data show CDR1 as SGHRS and CDR2 as YFSETQ. Study-level results: Spike-specific TCR breadth in vaccine recipients exceeded that seen in placebo recipients.

Indicated treatment: around 19 received Ad26.COV2.S at low or high dose, single or two shots; a few received placebo; per-sample allocation not given. At day 63 after the first vaccine or placebo injection, samples were drawn. Notes on this clone: Its antigen is still unknown.

The sample in question was peripheral blood, obtained in a trial of Ad26.COV2.S vaccine versus placebo. This clonotype was sampled from a person between 18 and 60 years old who received the Ad26.COV2.S COVID-19 vaccine or a placebo. The chain uses TRBV5-1 and TRBJ2-2; D is possibly TRBD2 (6 bases). Here the CDR3 DNA reads TGCGCCAGCTGGGGAGCGGGCACCGGGGAGCTGTTTTTT. Encoded protein: CASWGAGTGELFF.